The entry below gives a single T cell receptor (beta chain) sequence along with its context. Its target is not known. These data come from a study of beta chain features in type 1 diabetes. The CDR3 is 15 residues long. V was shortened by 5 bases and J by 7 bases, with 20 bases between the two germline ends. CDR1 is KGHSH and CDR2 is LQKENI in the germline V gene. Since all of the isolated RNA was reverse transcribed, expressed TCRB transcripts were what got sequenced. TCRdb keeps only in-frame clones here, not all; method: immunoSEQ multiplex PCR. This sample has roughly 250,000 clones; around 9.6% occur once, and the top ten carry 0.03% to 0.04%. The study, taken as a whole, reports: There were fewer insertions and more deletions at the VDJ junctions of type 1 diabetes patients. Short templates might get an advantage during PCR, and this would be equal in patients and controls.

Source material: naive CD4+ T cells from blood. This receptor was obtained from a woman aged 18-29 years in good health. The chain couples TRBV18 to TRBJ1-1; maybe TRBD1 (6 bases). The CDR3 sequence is CASSTEGGGPFEAFF. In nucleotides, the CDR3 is TGTGCCAGCTCAACTGAAGGGGGTGGTCCCTTTGAAGCTTTCTTT.